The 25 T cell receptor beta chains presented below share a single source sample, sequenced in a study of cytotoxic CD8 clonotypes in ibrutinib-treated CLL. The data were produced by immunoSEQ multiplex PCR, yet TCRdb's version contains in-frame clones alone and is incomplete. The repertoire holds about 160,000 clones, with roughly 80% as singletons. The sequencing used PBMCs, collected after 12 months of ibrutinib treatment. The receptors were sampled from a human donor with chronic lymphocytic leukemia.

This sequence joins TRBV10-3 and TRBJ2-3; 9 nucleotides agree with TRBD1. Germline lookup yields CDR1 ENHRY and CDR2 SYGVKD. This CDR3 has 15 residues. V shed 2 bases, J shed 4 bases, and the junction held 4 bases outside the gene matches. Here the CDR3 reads CAISETQGASDTQYF. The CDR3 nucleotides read TGTGCCATCAGTGAGACACAGGGGGCCTCAGATACGCAGTATTTT.

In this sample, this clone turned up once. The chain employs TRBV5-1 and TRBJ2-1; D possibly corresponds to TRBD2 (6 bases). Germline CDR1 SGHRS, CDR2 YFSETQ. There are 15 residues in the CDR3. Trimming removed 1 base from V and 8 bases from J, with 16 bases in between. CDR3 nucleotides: TGCGCCAGCAGCTTGTCGGCAGCAGCGGGCGATGAGCAGTTCTTC. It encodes CASSLSAAAGDEQFF.

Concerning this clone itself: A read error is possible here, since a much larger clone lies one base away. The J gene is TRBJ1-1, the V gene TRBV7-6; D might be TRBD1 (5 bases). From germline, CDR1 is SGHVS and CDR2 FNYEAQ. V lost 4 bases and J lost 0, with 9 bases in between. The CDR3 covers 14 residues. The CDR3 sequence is CASSSGTLNTEAFF. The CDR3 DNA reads TGTGCCAGCAGCTCGGGGACCTTGAACACTGAAGCTTTCTTT.

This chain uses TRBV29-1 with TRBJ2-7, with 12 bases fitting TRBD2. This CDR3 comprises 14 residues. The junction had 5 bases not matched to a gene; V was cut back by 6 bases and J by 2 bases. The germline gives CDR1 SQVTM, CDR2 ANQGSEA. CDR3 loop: CSVRTSGNTYEQYF. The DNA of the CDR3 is TGCAGCGTCCGGACTAGCGGGAATACCTACGAGCAGTACTTC.

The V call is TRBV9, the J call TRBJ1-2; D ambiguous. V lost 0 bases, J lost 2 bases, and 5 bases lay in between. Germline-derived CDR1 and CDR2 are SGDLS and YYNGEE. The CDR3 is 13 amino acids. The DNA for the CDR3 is TGTGCCAGCAGCGTAGGGTCCAACTATGGCTACACCTTC. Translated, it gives CASSVGSNYGYTF.

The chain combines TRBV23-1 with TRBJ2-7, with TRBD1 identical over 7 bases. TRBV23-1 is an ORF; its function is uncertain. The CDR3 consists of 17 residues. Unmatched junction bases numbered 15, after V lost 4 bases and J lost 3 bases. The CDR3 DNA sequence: TGCGCCAGCAGTCTCACAGGCGAGGGAGACAGGGACTACGAGCAGTACTTC. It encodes CASSLTGEGDRDYEQYF.

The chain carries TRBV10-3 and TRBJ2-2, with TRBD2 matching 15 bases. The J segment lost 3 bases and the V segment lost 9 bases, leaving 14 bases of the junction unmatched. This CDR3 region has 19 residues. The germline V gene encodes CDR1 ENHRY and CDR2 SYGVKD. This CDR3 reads CAIGYRPGLAGGDTGELFF. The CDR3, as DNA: TGTGCCATAGGATACAGGCCGGGACTAGCGGGAGGAGACACCGGGGAGCTGTTTTTT.

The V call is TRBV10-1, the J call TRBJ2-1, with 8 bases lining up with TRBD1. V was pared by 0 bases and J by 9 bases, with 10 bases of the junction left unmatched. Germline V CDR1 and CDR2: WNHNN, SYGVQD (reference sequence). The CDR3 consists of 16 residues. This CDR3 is CASSESMCSGGLEQFF. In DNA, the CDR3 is TGCGCCAGCAGTGAGTCTATGTGTTCAGGGGGCCTTGAGCAGTTCTTC.

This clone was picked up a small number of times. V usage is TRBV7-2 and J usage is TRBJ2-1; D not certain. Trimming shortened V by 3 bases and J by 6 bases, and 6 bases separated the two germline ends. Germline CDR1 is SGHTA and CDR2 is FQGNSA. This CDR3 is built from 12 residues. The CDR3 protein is CASSFAGNEQFF. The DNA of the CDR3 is TGTGCCAGCAGCTTCGCAGGCAATGAGCAGTTCTTC.

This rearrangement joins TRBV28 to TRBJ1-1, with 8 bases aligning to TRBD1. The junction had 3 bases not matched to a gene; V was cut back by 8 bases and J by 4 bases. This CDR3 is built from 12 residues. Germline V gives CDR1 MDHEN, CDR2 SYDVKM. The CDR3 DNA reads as TGTGCCAGCGGACAGGGATTCACTGAAGCTTTCTTT. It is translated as CASGQGFTEAFF.

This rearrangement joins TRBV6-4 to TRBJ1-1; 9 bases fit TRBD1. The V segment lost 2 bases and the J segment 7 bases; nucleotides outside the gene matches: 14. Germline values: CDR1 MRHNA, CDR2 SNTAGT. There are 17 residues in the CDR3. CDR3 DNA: TGTGCCAGCAGTGACACCCTTACCGGGACAGGGAAGGGTGAAGCTTTCTTT. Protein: CASSDTLTGTGKGEAFF.

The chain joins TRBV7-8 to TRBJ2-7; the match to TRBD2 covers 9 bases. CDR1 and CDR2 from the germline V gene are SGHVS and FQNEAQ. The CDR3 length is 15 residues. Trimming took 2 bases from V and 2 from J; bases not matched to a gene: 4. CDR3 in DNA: TGTGCCAGCAGCTTAACGGCGGGAGGGACCTACGAGCAGTACTTC. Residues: CASSLTAGGTYEQYF.

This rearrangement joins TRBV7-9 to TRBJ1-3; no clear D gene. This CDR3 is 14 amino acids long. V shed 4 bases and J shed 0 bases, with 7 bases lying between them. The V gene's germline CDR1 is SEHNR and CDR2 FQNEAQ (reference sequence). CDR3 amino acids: CASSYRGSGNTIYF. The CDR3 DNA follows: TGTGCCAGCAGCTATCGGGGCTCTGGAAACACCATATATTTT.

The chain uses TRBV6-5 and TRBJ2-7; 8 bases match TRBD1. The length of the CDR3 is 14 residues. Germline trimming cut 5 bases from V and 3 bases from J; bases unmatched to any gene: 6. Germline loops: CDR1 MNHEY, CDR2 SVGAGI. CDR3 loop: CASSTRTGNYEQYF. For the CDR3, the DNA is TGTGCCAGCAGTACCCGGACAGGGAACTACGAGCAGTACTTC.

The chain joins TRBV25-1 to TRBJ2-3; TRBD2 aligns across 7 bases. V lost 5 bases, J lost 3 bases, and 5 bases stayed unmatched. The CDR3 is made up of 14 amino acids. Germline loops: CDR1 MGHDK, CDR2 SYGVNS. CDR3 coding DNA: TGTGCCAGCAGTCGAGGACTAGTAACAGATACGCAGTATTTT. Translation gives CASSRGLVTDTQYF.

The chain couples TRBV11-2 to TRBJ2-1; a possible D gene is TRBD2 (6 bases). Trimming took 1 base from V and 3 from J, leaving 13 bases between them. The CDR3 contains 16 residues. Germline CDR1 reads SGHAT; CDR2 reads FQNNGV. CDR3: CASSLVRTKYYNEQFF. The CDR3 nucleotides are TGTGCCAGCAGCTTAGTAAGGACTAAATACTACAATGAGCAGTTCTTC.

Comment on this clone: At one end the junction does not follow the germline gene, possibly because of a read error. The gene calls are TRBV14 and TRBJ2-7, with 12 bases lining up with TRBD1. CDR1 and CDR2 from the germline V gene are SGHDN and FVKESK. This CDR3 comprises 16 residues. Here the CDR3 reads CASSHSIGTGGDEQYF. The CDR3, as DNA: TGCGCCAGCAGCCACTCGATCGGGACAGGGGGCGACGAGCAGTACTTC.

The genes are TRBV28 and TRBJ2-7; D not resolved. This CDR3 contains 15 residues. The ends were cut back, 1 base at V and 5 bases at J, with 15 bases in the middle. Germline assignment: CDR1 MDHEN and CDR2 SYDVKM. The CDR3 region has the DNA TGTGCCAGCAGTTTATTATTAGGGCTCTCGGACGAGCAGTACTTC. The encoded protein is CASSLLLGLSDEQYF.

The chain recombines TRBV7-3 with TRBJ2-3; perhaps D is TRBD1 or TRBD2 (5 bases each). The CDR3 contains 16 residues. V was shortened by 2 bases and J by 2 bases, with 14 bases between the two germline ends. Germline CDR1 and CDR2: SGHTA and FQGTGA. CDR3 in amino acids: CASSLGARRVTDTQYF. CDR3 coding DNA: TGTGCCAGCAGCTTAGGGGCGAGGCGGGTCACAGATACGCAGTATTTT.

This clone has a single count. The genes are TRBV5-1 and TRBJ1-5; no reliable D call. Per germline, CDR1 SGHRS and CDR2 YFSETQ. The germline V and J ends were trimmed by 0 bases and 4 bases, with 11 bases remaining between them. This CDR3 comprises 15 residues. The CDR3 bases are TGCGCCAGCAGCTTGGCAGGTGGGGAGAATCAGCCCCAGCATTTT. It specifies CASSLAGGENQPQHF.

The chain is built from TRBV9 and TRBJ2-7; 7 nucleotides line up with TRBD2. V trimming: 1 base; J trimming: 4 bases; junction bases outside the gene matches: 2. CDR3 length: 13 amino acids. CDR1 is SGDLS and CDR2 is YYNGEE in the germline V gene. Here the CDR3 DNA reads TGTGCCAGCAGCGTAACAGCGGGGTACGAGCAGTACTTC. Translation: CASSVTAGYEQYF.

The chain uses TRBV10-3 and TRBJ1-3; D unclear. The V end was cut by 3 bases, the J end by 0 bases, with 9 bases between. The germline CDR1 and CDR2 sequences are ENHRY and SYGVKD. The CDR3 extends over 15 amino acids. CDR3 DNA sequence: TGTGCCATCAGTGATAACAGATACTCTGGAAACACCATATATTTT. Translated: CAISDNRYSGNTIYF.

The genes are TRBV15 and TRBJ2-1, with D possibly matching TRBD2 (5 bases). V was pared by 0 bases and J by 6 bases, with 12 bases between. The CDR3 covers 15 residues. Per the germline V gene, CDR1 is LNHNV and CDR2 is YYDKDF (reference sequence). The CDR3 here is CATSREFRGSNEQFF. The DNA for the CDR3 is TGTGCCACCAGCAGAGAATTTAGAGGGAGCAATGAGCAGTTCTTC.

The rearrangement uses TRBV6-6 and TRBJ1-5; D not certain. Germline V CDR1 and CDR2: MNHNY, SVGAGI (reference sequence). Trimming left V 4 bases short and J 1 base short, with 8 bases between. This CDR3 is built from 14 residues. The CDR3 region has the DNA TGTGCCAGCAGTTCCGACACCAGCAATCAGCCCCAGCATTTT. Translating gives CASSSDTSNQPQHF.

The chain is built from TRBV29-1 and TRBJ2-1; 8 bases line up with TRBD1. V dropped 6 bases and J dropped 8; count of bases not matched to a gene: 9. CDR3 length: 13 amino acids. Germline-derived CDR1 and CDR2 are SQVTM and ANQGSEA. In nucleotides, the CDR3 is TGCAGCGTGGGGGCAGGGGGCAGGGATGAGCAGTTCTTC. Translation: CSVGAGGRDEQFF.